A selection of T cell receptor beta chains follows, all from one sample in a study of shared clonotypes between healthy human individuals. Sequencing used immunoSEQ multiplex PCR; TCRdb keeps in-frame clones, though not all of them. The sample carries over 2,000,000 clones, roughly 93% recorded once. Sequencing was done on a sample of naive CD8+ T cells from PBMCs. These receptors were taken from a young man in good health. Some clones in this sample may be carry-over from other donors' samples. CDR3s include the opening cysteine and the closing phenylalanine or tryptophan. A D gene is named only where the DNA matches it firmly. Clone size is given for some rows only: seen once, a few or many times, or a class if the clone is expanded.

V	J	D	size	DNA	CDR3
TRBV19	TRBJ2-1	TRBD2	-	TGTGCCAGTAGTTTCTCCCGGGACTACAGCTCCTACAATGAGCAGTTCTTC	CASSFSRDYSSYNEQFF
TRBV29-1	TRBJ2-7	-	-	TGCAGCGTTGAACTTGGGGTCCCCTACGAGCAGTACTTC	CSVELGVPYEQYF
TRBV6-1	TRBJ1-1	-	few	TGTGCCAGCAGTGAACCTCAGATGAACACTGAAGCTTTCTTT	CASSEPQMNTEAFF
TRBV7-9	TRBJ1-4	TRBD1	-	TGTGCCAGCAGCTTAGGACAGGGTAATGAAAAACTGTTTTTT	CASSLGQGNEKLFF
TRBV9	TRBJ2-3	-	-	TGTGCCAGCAGCGTAGAGGGATACACAGATACGCAGTATTTT	CASSVEGYTDTQYF
TRBV14	TRBJ2-2	TRBD2	-	TGTGCCAGCAGCCAGCTAGCGGACCTTAACACCGGGGAGCTGTTTTTT	CASSQLADLNTGELFF
TRBV28	TRBJ2-7	-	once	TGTGCCAGCACCAACAGGGACTCCTACGAGCAGTACTTC	CASTNRDSYEQYF
TRBV28	TRBJ2-7	-	-	TGTGCCAGCAGTTTGCGGCGCGAGCAGTACTTC	CASSLRREQYF
TRBV9	TRBJ2-7	-	-	TGTGCCAGCAGCCCTGGACAGGGAGGGGAGCAGTACTTC	CASSPGQGGEQYF
TRBV7-9	TRBJ2-5	-	-	TGTGCCAGCAGCCGGCCCCCCAGGGAACAAGAGACCCAGTACTTC	CASSRPPREQETQYF
TRBV13	TRBJ2-7	TRBD1	-	TGTGCCAGCAGCTTGACGGGACAGACCTACGAGCAGTACTTC	CASSLTGQTYEQYF
TRBV7-8	TRBJ2-7	-	-	TGTGCCAGCAGCTTAGCATCGGCCTACGAGCAGTACTTC	CASSLASAYEQYF
TRBV28	TRBJ2-3	-	-	TGTGCCAGCAGTCCCCGAGCGCTAGATACGCAGTATTTT	CASSPRALDTQYF
TRBV6-1	TRBJ1-5	-	-	TGTGCCAGCAGATCAGGGGTCTCTAGCAATCAGCCCCAGCATTTT	CASRSGVSSNQPQHF
TRBV10-3	TRBJ1-5	-	-	TGTGCCATCAGTGAGGGACCCAATCAGCCCCAGCATTTT	CAISEGPNQPQHF
TRBV7-9	TRBJ1-1	-	-	TGTGCCAGCAGCTTAGTAGTCACCTCGAACACTGAAGCTTTCTTT	CASSLVVTSNTEAFF
TRBV27	TRBJ2-7	TRBD2	-	TGTGCCAGCAGTTTGTTAGGGACTAGCGGGAGTCTCTACGAGCAGTACTTC	CASSLLGTSGSLYEQYF
TRBV20-1	TRBJ2-7	-	-	TGCAACCCCCCTCGGGAGCAGTACTTC	CNPPREQYF
TRBV19	TRBJ2-1	-	-	TGTGCCAGTAGTATAAAAGTTTGGAATGAGCAGTTCTTC	CASSIKVWNEQFF
TRBV4-3	TRBJ2-7	TRBD1	-	TGCGCCAGCAGCCCCCGTCAGGGGGCATACTCCTACGAGCAGTACTTC	CASSPRQGAYSYEQYF
TRBV7-9	TRBJ2-2	-	-	TGTGCCAGCAGCAGGGGGTCCGGGGAGCTGTTTTTT	CASSRGSGELFF
TRBV19	TRBJ1-2	-	-	TGTGCCAGTAGCCCTGGGGCAGGGCCGGTCTATGGCTACACCTTC	CASSPGAGPVYGYTF
TRBV18	TRBJ2-1	-	-	TGTGCCAGCTCACCACCGGTTAGCGCCGGGCAGTTCTTC	CASSPPVSAGQFF
TRBV7-9	TRBJ1-2	TRBD1	-	TGTGCCAGCAGCTGGGGACAGGGAGACGGCTACACCTTC	CASSWGQGDGYTF